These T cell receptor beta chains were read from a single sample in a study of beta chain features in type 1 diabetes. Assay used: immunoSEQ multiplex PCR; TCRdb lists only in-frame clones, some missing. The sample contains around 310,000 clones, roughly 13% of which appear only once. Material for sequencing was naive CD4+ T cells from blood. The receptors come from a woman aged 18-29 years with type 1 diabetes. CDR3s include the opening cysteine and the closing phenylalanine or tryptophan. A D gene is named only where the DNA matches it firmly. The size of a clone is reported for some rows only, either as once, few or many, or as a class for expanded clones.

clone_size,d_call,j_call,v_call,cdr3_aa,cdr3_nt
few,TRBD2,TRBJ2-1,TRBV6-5,CASRSLAGSVYEQFF,TGTGCCAGCAGGTCCCTAGCGGGATCGGTCTATGAGCAGTTCTTC
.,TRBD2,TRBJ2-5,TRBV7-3,CASSLSSGRAGETQYF,TGTGCCAGCAGCTTATCGAGCGGGAGGGCCGGGGAGACCCAGTACTTC
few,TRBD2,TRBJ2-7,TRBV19,CASSTTGLSLYEQYF,TGTGCCAGTAGTACCACGGGACTATCTCTCTACGAGCAGTACTTC
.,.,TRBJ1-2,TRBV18,CASSSREVGGYTF,TGTGCCAGCTCATCAAGGGAGGTCGGTGGCTACACCTTC
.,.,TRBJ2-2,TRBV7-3,CASSPAGPNTGELFF,TGTGCCAGCAGCCCGGCGGGACCGAACACCGGGGAGCTGTTTTTT
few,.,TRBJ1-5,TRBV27,CASSSREINQPQHF,TGTGCCAGCAGTTCCCGGGAAATCAATCAGCCCCAGCATTTT
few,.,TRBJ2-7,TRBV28,CASSPVQEYGDEQYF,TGTGCCAGCAGCCCTGTCCAGGAGTACGGGGACGAGCAGTACTTC
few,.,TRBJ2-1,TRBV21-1,CAHIGTGSYNEQFF,TGTGCCCATATAGGGACAGGGTCCTACAATGAGCAGTTCTTC
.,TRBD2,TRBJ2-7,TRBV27,CASRGRRQLTSGTSYEQYF,TGTGCCAGCAGGGGTCGGAGGCAGCTGACTAGCGGGACATCCTACGAGCAGTACTTC
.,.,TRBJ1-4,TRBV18,CASSPQSDEKLFF,TGTGCCAGCTCACCACAGAGTGATGAAAAACTGTTTTTT
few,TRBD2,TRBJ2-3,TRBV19,CATAGTTEGDTQYF,TGTGCCACCGCGGGGACTACCGAGGGGGATACGCAGTATTTT
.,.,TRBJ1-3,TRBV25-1,CASTLTGSGNTIYF,TGTGCCAGCACCCTGACGGGCTCTGGAAACACCATATATTTT
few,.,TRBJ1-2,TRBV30,CAWSVTGGPYGYTF,TGTGCCTGGAGTGTGACCGGGGGGCCCTATGGCTACACCTTC
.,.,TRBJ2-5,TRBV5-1,CASSLDGSETQYF,TGCGCCAGCAGCCTAGACGGATCAGAGACCCAGTACTTC
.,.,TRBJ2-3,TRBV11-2,CASSLGRDWETDTQYF,TGTGCCAGCAGCTTAGGGAGGGACTGGGAAACAGATACGCAGTATTTT
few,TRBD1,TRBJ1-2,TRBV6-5,CASSYSGGDGYTF,TGTGCCAGCAGTTACTCAGGGGGCGATGGCTACACCTTC
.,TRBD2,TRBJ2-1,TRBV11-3,CASSLGSGTSYSYNEQFF,TGTGCCAGCAGCTTAGGTAGCGGGACTTCATACTCCTACAATGAGCAGTTCTTC
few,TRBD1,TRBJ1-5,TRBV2,CASSDRDSNQPQHF,TGTGCCAGCAGCGACAGGGATAGCAATCAGCCCCAGCATTTT
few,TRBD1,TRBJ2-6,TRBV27,CASSATRTGSGANVLTF,TGTGCCAGCAGCGCTACCCGGACAGGGAGTGGGGCCAACGTCCTGACTTTC
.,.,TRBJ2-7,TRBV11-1,CASTRPGRSHEQYF,TGTGCCAGCACGAGGCCCGGCCGCAGCCACGAGCAGTACTTC
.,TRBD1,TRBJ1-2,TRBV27,CASGDREYYGYTF,TGTGCCAGCGGGGACAGGGAATACTATGGCTACACCTTC
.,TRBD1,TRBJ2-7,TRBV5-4,CASSTRTGTYEQYF,TGTGCCAGCAGCACCCGGACAGGGACCTACGAGCAGTACTTC
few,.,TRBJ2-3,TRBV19,CASSTGPPGPDTQYF,TGTGCCAGTAGTACCGGTCCCCCAGGCCCAGATACGCAGTATTTT
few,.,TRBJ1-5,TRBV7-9,CASSGQPNQPQHF,TGTGCCAGCAGCGGGCAGCCCAATCAGCCCCAGCATTTT
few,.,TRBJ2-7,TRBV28,CASTPGRSYEQYF,TGTGCCAGCACCCCCGGGAGATCCTACGAGCAGTACTTC
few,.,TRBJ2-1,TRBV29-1,CSVWGDPSSYNEQFF,TGCAGCGTCTGGGGGGACCCTAGCTCCTACAATGAGCAGTTCTTC
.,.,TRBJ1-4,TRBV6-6,CASSYSVGLGEKLFF,TGTGCCAGCAGTTACTCTGTGGGGCTTGGTGAAAAACTGTTTTTT
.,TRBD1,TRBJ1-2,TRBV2,CASSELRQGNGYTF,TGTGCCAGCAGTGAACTTAGACAGGGGAATGGCTACACCTTC
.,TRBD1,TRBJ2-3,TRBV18,CASSPQGVGTDTQYF,TGTGCCAGCTCACCCCAGGGGGTGGGCACAGATACGCAGTATTTT
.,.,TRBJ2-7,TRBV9,CASSVTGTDTYEQYF,TGTGCCAGCAGCGTTACCGGGACTGACACCTACGAGCAGTACTTC
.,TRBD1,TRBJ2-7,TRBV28,CASSSGQPIYEQYF,TGTGCCAGCAGTTCGGGACAGCCGATCTACGAGCAGTACTTC
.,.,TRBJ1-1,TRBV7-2,CASSLWMAGTEAFF,TGTGCCAGCAGCTTATGGATGGCGGGGACTGAAGCTTTCTTT
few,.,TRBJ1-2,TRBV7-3,CASSLTSRGGNYGYTF,TGTGCCAGCAGCTTAACGTCAAGGGGCGGTAACTATGGCTACACCTTC
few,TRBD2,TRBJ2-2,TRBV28,CASSSGGLNTGELFF,TGTGCCAGCAGTTCGGGGGGTTTGAACACCGGGGAGCTGTTTTTT
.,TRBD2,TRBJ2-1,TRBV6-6,CASRLAGAYNEQFF,TGTGCCAGCAGACTAGCGGGTGCCTACAATGAGCAGTTCTTC
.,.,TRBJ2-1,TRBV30,CAWTPGISNEQFF,TGTGCCTGGACGCCGGGGATTTCGAATGAGCAGTTCTTC
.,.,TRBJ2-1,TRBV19,CASSLLMGGAYNEQFF,TGTGCCAGTAGTCTCTTGATGGGAGGCGCCTACAATGAGCAGTTCTTC
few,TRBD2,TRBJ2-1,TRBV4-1,CASSLLGLVAYNEQFF,TGCGCCAGCAGCCTCCTGGGACTAGTGGCCTACAATGAGCAGTTCTTC
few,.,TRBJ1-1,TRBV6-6,CASKNTEAFF,TGTGCCAGTAAGAACACTGAAGCTTTCTTT
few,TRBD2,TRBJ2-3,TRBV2,CASREREGRGDTQYF,TGTGCCAGCAGAGAGCGGGAGGGCCGCGGAGATACGCAGTATTTT
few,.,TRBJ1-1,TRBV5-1,CASSLGAMNTEAFF,TGCGCCAGCAGCTTGGGGGCCATGAACACTGAAGCTTTCTTT
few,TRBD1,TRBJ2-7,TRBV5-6,CASSSGTASYEQYF,TGTGCCAGCAGCTCCGGGACAGCGTCCTACGAGCAGTACTTC
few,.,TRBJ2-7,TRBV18,CASSPSGTYEQYF,TGTGCCAGCTCACCTAGCGGTACCTACGAGCAGTACTTC
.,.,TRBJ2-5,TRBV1,CTSMPKLLAGGPGGETQYF,TGCACCAGCATGCCAAAATTACTAGCGGGAGGGCCTGGAGGAGAGACCCAGTACTTC
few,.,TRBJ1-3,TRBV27,CASRPEGVGNTIYF,TGTGCCAGCAGACCCGAGGGGGTCGGAAACACCATATATTTT
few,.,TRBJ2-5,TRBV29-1,CSVGVVVEETQYF,TGCAGCGTCGGGGTGGTGGTTGAAGAGACCCAGTACTTC
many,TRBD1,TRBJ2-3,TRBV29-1,CSAEGQASTDTQYF,TGCAGCGCCGAGGGACAGGCTAGCACAGATACGCAGTATTTT
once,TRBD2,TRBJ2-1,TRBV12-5,CASGLFVWEREASYNEQFF,TGTGCTAGTGGTTTATTCGTATGGGAGCGGGAAGCATCCTACAATGAGCAGTTCTTC
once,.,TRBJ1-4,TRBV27,CACLAGVGKLFF,TGTGCCTGCCTGGCAGGGGTGGGAAAACTGTTTTTT
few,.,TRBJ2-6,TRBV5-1,CASRSPGTGANVLTF,TGCGCCAGCAGATCGCCGGGAACTGGGGCCAACGTCCTGACTTTC
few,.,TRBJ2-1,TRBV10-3,CAITALEYPNEQFF,TGTGCCATCACGGCGCTAGAGTATCCCAATGAGCAGTTCTTC
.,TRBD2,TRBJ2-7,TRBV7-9,CASSLAGGLASEQYF,TGTGCCAGCAGCTTAGCGGGAGGACTAGCATCCGAGCAGTACTTC
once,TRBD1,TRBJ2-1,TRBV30,CAWSVSARGRDEQFF,TGTGCCTGGAGTGTATCGGCCAGGGGGCGGGATGAGCAGTTCTTC
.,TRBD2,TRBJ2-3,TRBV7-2,CASSLAFAGGAMDTQYF,TGTGCCAGCAGCTTAGCGTTTGCGGGGGGGGCTATGGATACGCAGTATTTT
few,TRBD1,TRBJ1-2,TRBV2,CASKDRSDGGYTF,TGTGCCAGCAAGGACAGGTCGGATGGTGGCTACACCTTC